This T cell receptor (beta chain) was captured by sequencing in a study of cytomegalovirus exposure and HLA in healthy donors. The PCR employed 60 Vbeta primers together with 13 Jbeta primers. Clones were read by immunoSEQ multiplex PCR, and TCRdb kept only the in-frame ones, dropping some. The table has 130,000 or so clones, roughly 80% seen once. Germline V CDR1 and CDR2: LNHDA, SQIVND (reference sequence). The CDR3 extends over 13 amino acids. V shed 8 bases and J shed 2 bases, with 12 bases lying between them. Study-level results: Among donors in an Asian-associated ancestry cluster, a later analysis reportedly found fewer N-insertions than the approximately 670-donor mean. The investigators catalogued 164 TCR beta chains as cytomegalovirus-associated.

A remark on this clone: The antigen is undetermined.

The sequence was collected from a female donor in good health and CMV-seronegative. This chain joins TRBV19 and TRBJ1-2; tentative D call: TRBD1 (6 bases). The material sequenced was PBMCs. CDR3 residues: CASLPDRNYGYTF. CDR3 DNA: TGTGCCAGTCTCCCCGACAGGAACTATGGCTACACCTTC.